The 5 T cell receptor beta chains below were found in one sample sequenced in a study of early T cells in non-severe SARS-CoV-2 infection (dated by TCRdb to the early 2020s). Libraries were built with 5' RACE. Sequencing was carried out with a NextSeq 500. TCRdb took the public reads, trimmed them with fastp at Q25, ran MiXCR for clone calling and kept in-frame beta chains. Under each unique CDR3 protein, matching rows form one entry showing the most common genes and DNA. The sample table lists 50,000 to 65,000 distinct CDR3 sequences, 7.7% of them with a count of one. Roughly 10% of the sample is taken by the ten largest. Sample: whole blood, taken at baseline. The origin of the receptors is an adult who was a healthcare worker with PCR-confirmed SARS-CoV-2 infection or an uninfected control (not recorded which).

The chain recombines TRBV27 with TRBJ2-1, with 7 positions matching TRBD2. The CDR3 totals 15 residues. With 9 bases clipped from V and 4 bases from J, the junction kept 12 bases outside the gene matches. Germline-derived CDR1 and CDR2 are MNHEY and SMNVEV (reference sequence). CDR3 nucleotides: TGTGCCAGTGCAATTTTGGGCGGGAGTTACAATGAGCAGTTCTTC. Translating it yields CASAILGGSYNEQFF.

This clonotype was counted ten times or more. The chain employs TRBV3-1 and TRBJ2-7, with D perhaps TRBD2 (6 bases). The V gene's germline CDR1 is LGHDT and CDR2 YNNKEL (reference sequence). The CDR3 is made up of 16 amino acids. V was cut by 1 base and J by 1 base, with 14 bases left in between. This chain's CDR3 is CASSQAAGGSSYEQYF. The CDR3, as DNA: TGTGCCAGCAGCCAAGCGGCAGGAGGGAGTTCCTACGAGCAGTACTTC.

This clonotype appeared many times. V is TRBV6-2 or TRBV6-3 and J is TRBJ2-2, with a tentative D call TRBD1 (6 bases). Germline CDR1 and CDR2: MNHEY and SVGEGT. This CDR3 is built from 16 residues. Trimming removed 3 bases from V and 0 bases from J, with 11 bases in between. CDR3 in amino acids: CASSYYGTTNTGELFF. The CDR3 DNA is TGTGCCAGCAGTTATTATGGGACAACGAACACCGGGGAGCTGTTTTTT.

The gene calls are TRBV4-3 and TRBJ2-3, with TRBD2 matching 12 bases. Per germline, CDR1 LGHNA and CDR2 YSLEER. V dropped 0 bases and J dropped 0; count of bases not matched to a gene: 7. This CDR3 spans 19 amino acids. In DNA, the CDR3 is TGCGCCAGCAGCCAAGACGGGACTAGCGGGCCAGTCAGCACAGATACGCAGTATTTT. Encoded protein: CASSQDGTSGPVSTDTQYF.

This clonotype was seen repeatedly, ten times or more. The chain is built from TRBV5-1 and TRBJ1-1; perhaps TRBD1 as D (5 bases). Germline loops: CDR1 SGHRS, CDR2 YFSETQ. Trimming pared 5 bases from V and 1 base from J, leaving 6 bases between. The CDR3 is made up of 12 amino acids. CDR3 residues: CASRQENTEAFF. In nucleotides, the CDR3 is TGCGCCAGCAGACAGGAGAACACTGAAGCTTTCTTT.